This TCR beta chain was profiled in a study of blood T cell repertoires in COVID-19. Study details: Sources were T cells, B-cell-depleted T cells, or PBMCs; the material itself was cDNA or gDNA.

The germline CDR1 and CDR2 sequences are KGHSH and LQKENI. V dropped 0 bases and J dropped 6 bases, with 11 bases sitting between them. This CDR3 is 14 amino acids long. This clone was seen a handful of times. Measured with immunoSEQ multiplex PCR; TCRdb has only the in-frame clones, and not every one. The repertoire has approximately 500,000 clones, approximately 88% of them found once; the top ten carry about 8%. Patients from Seattle were sampled longitudinally, starting during active infection. The rearrangement joins TRBV18 to TRBJ1-2; tentative D call: TRBD1 (6 bases). This receptor was taken from a woman in her forties or fifties with COVID-19, enrolled during active disease. Sequencing was carried out using peripheral blood. CDR3 coding DNA: TGTGCCAGCTCACCACCAGGGGGGGCGAATGGCTACACCTTC. Its protein product is CASSPPGGANGYTF.